This T cell receptor (beta chain) emerged from a study of shared clonotypes between healthy human individuals. Assay: immunoSEQ multiplex PCR; the TCRdb copy retains only in-frame clones and omits some. The repertoire holds approximately 2.4 million clones, with approximately 96% as singletons. Germline V gene data show CDR1 as SEHNR and CDR2 as FQNEAQ (reference sequence). Trimming took off 5 bases at V and 4 bases at J, with 14 bases between the two ends. The CDR3 extends over 15 amino acids. In the case of this clone: Its target is unknown.

Findings and limits, study-wide: Some naive CD4 clonotypes, 4.5% to 5.5%, turned up in common across a few donors.

The receptor was isolated from a man aged 18 to 29 in good health. Sequenced input: naive CD4+ T cells sorted from blood. Subset described: CD45RA+ positively selected. This chain joins TRBV7-9 and TRBJ2-2; D not resolved. The CDR3 region has the DNA TGTGCCAGCAGCCACCGGATGGGCGGCACCGGGGAGCTGTTTTTT. The encoded protein is CASSHRMGGTGELFF.